These 9 T cell receptor beta chains were all obtained from the same sample, sequenced in a study of blood T cell repertoires in COVID-19 (dated by TCRdb to about 2020). Receptors were amplified or captured by the immunoSEQ multiplex PCR assay. Drawn from immuneACCESS, this table holds only the in-frame rearrangements with V and J called that TCRdb kept. Clones are partly lost; checked studies trace under half to an unresolved V gene and leave the rest unexplained. This sample gives 200,000 to 250,000 clones in total; 80% to 85% of them show up just once. Around a sixth of the sample lies in the top ten. Material: peripheral blood. All receptors derive from a woman older than 75 with active or convalescent COVID-19.

This chain uses TRBV15 with TRBJ2-1; 9 bases map to TRBD2. The germline V gene has CDR1 LNHNV and CDR2 YYDKDF (reference sequence). The trim removed 2 bases at V and 2 bases at J, leaving 7 bases unmatched. This CDR3 spans 17 amino acids. In nucleotides, the CDR3 is TGTGCCACCAGCAGATCCCTGGCTAGCGGGACCTACAATGAGCAGTTCTTC. The encoded protein is CATSRSLASGTYNEQFF.

The CDR3 DNA is TGTGCTAGTGGTTTGTCGCCCTCGGGGGATACCACAGATACGCAGTATTTT. This codes for CASGLSPSGDTTDTQYF. The chain recombines TRBV12-5 with TRBJ2-3, with D tentatively TRBD2 (6 bases). This CDR3 region has 17 residues. Germline-derived CDR1 and CDR2 are LGHNT and FRNRAP. V was pared by 2 bases and J by 2 bases, with 17 bases between.

This clone was seen once. The chain carries TRBV28 and TRBJ2-7, with 8 nucleotides matching TRBD1. Germline-derived CDR1 and CDR2 are MDHEN and SYDVKM. The V and J ends lost 6 bases and 2 bases, in that order; junction bases with no gene match: 15. CDR3 length: 17 residues. The CDR3 here is CASRLRDRRPTPYEQYF. In DNA form, the CDR3 reads TGTGCCAGCAGGCTCCGGGACAGGCGACCGACCCCCTACGAGCAGTACTTC.

V gene TRBV5-1 combines with J gene TRBJ2-3; D may be TRBD2 (5 bases). The CDR3 totals 14 residues. Looked up from germline, CDR1 is SGHRS and CDR2 is YFSETQ. V lost 4 bases and J 1 base, leaving 10 bases between the germline ends. The DNA of the CDR3 is TGCGCCAGCAGCCCGGACGGGGGCACAGATACGCAGTATTTT. This encodes CASSPDGGTDTQYF.

The chain joins TRBV9 to TRBJ2-3, with D maybe TRBD2 (7 bases). Looked up from germline, CDR1 is SGDLS and CDR2 is YYNGEE. The V and J ends lost 0 bases and 1 base respectively, with 12 bases between them. The CDR3 is 16 residues long. The chain's CDR3 is CASSVGSGGRTDTQYF. CDR3 in DNA: TGTGCCAGCAGCGTAGGGTCCGGGGGGCGCACAGATACGCAGTATTTT.

The rearrangement links TRBV7-2 to TRBJ2-1; TRBD1 matches 9 bases. The germline gives CDR1 SGHTA, CDR2 FQGNSA. CDR3 length equals 15 residues. V gave up 2 bases and J gave up 7 bases; unmatched junction bases: 6. For the CDR3, the DNA is TGTGCCAGCAGCTTAAGGGGACAGGGTATGAATGAGCAGTTCTTC. It translates to CASSLRGQGMNEQFF.

The chain combines TRBV6-5 with TRBJ2-7; TRBD1 agrees at 7 bases. V lost 0 bases and J lost 3; bases outside the gene matches: 8. Germline V gene lookup returns CDR1 MNHEY and CDR2 SVGAGI. The length of the CDR3 is 16 residues. CDR3 residues: CASSYSATGVFYEQYF. DNA of the CDR3: TGTGCCAGCAGTTACTCGGCCACAGGGGTATTCTACGAGCAGTACTTC.

V and J are TRBV19 and TRBJ1-1; D perhaps matches TRBD1 (6 bases). The CDR3 has 14 residues. CDR1 and CDR2 from the germline V gene are LNHDA and SQIVND (reference sequence). Trimming took 5 bases from V and 0 from J, leaving 10 bases between them. CDR3 coding DNA: TGTGCCAGTAGTCCACAGGGCATGAACACTGAAGCTTTCTTT. Translated: CASSPQGMNTEAFF.

This chain connects TRBV21-1 to TRBJ1-5. TRBV21-1 is assigned pseudogene status. This CDR3 region has 15 residues. Here the CDR3 DNA reads TGTGCCAGCAGCAAAGAGGGAGATCGGAATCAGCCCCAGCATTTT. It codes for CASSKEGDRNQPQHF.